One TCR beta chain is described in this entry. This record comes from a study of tissue T cells after allogeneic stem cell transplantation. Generated by immunoSEQ multiplex PCR, the TCRdb table keeps only in-frame clones and is missing some. Of approximately 5,800 clones detected, 76% appear once; the ten largest clones hold around 5%. Looked up from germline, CDR1 is SGHRS and CDR2 is YFSETQ. Trimming removed 3 bases from V and 5 bases from J; junction bases left unmatched: 8. The length of the CDR3 is 18 residues. This TCR was sampled from a man aged 40-75 years who later had graft-versus-host disease after an allogeneic stem cell transplant. This specimen was blood, taken before transplantation. This chain joins TRBV5-1 and TRBJ2-2; 15 bases match TRBD2. CDR3: CASSSGGLAGGRTGELFF. The CDR3, as DNA: TGCGCCAGCAGCTCGGGGGGACTAGCGGGAGGAAGGACCGGGGAGCTGTTTTTT.